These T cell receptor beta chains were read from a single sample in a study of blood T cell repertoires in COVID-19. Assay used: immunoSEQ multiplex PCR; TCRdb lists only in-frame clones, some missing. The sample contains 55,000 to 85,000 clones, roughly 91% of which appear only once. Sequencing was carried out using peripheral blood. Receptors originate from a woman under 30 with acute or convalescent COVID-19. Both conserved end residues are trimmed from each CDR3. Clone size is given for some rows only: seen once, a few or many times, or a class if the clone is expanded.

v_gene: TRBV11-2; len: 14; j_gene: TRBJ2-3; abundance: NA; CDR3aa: ASSSEGAASRGRVY
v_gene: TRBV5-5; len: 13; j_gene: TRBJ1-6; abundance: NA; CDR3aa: ASSSPGVRNSPLH
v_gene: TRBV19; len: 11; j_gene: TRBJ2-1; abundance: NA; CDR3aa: ASSIGQRDEQF
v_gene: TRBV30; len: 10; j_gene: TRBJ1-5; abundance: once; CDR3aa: AWSATSGPQH
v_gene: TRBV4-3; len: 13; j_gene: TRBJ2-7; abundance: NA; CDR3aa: ASSQPGQGRNEQY
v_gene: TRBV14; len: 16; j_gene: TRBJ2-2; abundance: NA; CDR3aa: ASSQARTSGALSGELF
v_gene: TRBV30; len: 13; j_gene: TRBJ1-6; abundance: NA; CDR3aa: AWSGRTGVNSPLH
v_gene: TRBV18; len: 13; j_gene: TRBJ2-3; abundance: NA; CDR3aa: ASSFVEASTDTQY
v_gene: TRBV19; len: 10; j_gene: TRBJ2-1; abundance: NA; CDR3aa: ASSEGYNEQF
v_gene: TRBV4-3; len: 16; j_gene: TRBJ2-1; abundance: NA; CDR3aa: ASSQGYPLAGGVTGQF
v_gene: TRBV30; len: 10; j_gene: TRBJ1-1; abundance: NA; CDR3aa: AWRGLGTEAF
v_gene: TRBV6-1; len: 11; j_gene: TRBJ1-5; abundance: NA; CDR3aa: ASSEVENQPQH
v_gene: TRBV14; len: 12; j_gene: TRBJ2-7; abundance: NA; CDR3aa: ASSRTGGPYEQY
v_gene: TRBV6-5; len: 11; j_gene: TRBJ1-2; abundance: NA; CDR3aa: ASRRTATYGYT
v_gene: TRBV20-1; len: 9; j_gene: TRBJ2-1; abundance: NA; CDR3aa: SARPRGEQF
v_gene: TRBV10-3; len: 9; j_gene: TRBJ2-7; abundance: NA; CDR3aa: AISDSYEQY
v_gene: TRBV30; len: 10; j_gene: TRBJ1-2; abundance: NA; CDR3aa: AWSVGLYGYT
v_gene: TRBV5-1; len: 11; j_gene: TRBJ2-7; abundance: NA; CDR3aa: ASSLGQNYEQY
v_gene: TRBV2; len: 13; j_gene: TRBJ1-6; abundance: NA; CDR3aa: ASSPRQIGNSPLH
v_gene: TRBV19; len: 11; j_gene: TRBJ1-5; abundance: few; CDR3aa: ASQGLGNQPQH
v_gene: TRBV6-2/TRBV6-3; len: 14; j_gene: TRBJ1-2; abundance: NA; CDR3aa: ASSYPGQGANYGYT
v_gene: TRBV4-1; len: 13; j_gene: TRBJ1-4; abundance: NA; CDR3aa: ASSQDMQVREKLF
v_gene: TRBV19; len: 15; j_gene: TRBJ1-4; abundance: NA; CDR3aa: ASSTADRGATNEKLF
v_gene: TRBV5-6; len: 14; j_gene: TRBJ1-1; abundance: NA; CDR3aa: ASSLADRDRGAEAF
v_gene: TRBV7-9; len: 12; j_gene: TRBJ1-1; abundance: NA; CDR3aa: ASSAPGVHTEAF
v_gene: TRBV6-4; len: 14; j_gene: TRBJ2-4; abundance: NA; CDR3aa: ASSDGGRLAKNIQY
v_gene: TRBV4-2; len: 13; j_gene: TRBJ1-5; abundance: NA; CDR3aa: ASSETYRNNQPQH
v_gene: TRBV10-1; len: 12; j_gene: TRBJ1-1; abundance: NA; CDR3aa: ASSRGGESTEAF